Each of the 9 T cell receptor beta chains below was sequenced from the same sample in a study of CD8 T cells in ankylosing spondylitis. TCRdb itself ran the 5' RACE reads through MiXCR, one entry per CDR3 protein. The sample has 100,000 or so distinct CDR3 sequences; less than 25% are singletons. The sequencing input was synovial fluid, either unsorted or a sorted T cell fraction (not recorded which). The receptors stem from a male donor with ankylosing spondylitis.

This clonotype is classed as medium-sized. At one of its ends the junction is not consistent with the germline gene, which may arise from a read error. The chain has TRBV5-1 and TRBJ2-1, with TRBD2 matching 11 bases. Germline V lookup: CDR1 SGHRS, CDR2 YFSETQ. The CDR3 loop spans 16 amino acids. The CDR3 DNA follows: TGCGCCAGCAGCTTGGATGTAGCGGGAGGGCTAACTGGTTTGGTCTTC. Translating gives CASSLDVAGGLTGLVF.

This clonotype has a handful of counts. The chain has TRBV5-4 and TRBJ2-3, with D possibly TRBD2 on 6 matching bases. Trimming left V 4 bases short and J 2 bases short, with 14 bases between. Germline CDR1 reads SGHNT; CDR2 reads YYREEE (reference sequence). The CDR3 totals 15 residues. This CDR3 is CASSPWGGATDTQYF. The CDR3 region has the DNA TGTGCCAGCAGCCCCTGGGGAGGCGCCACAGATACGCAGTATTTT.

This clonotype turned up a few times. This chain joins TRBV6-1 and TRBJ1-3; no reliable D call. The CDR3 extends over 16 amino acids. Trimming cost V 3 bases and J 2 bases, with 14 bases left between them. CDR1 MNHNS and CDR2 SASEGT come from the germline V gene. The CDR3 region is CASSDTALGTGNTIYF. As DNA, the CDR3 is TGTGCCAGCAGTGATACAGCTCTGGGAACTGGAAACACCATATATTTT.

This clonotype was detected a few times. The rearrangement links TRBV3-1 to TRBJ1-6; no clear D. The CDR3 spans 15 residues. V gave up 5 bases and J gave up 7 bases, with 15 bases separating them. Per germline, CDR1 LGHDT and CDR2 YNNKEL (reference sequence). CDR3 loop: CASSSPGRRNSPLHF. The DNA of the CDR3 is TGTGCCAGCAGCTCCCCCGGCAGGCGAAATTCACCCCTCCACTTT.

This rearrangement joins TRBV2 to TRBJ1-1; D gene uncertain. CDR1 SNHLY and CDR2 FYNNEI come from the germline V gene. V lost 5 bases and J lost 1, with 11 bases in between. CDR3 size: 14 residues. The CDR3 here is CASSPRIANTEAFF. DNA of the CDR3: TGTGCCAGCAGTCCCAGGATAGCGAACACTGAAGCTTTCTTT.

The chain joins TRBV25-1 to TRBJ2-6; D is ambiguous. Per the germline V gene, CDR1 is MGHDK and CDR2 is SYGVNS. The V gene lost 1 base and the J gene lost 0 bases, with 13 bases spanning the gap. CDR3 length: 18 residues. The CDR3, as DNA: TGTGCCAGCAGTGAATTCGGAGACTTAAGCTCTGGGGCCAACGTCCTGACTTTC. Translating it yields CASSEFGDLSSGANVLTF.

The chain couples TRBV10-3 to TRBJ2-1; TRBD2 might be the D (5 bases). The CDR3 has 13 amino acids. The V gene's germline CDR1 is ENHRY and CDR2 SYGVKD. Trimming took off 3 bases at V and 16 bases at J, with 19 bases between the two ends. This CDR3 is CAISDGDGERQFF. In nucleotides, the CDR3 is TGTGCCATCAGTGACGGGGATGGGGAGCGACAATTCTTC.

The chain uses TRBV2 and TRBJ2-5, with D uncertain. CDR1 SNHLY and CDR2 FYNNEI come from the germline V gene. This CDR3 has 14 residues. V was trimmed by 4 bases and J by 2 bases, leaving 11 bases between them. The CDR3 loop is CASSVSRNQETQYF. Written as DNA, the CDR3 is TGTGCCAGCAGTGTGAGCCGGAATCAAGAGACCCAGTACTTC.

The chain recombines TRBV5-1 with TRBJ2-3; possible D gene TRBD2, 5 bases. V shed 0 bases and J shed 3 bases, with 14 bases lying between them. Germline lookup yields CDR1 SGHRS and CDR2 YFSETQ. The CDR3 spans 16 residues. The CDR3 loop is CASSLDGEVVTDTQYF. CDR3 coding DNA: TGCGCCAGCAGCTTGGACGGGGAAGTCGTGACAGATACGCAGTATTTT.